This TCR beta chain was observed in a study of OX40 agonist ivuxolimab in advanced cancers. The CDR3 runs to 15 residues. With V trimmed by 4 bases and J by 2 bases, 4 bases remained unmatched. In germline, CDR1 is SGHRS, CDR2 YFSETQ. The repertoire was sequenced with immunoSEQ multiplex PCR; TCRdb's copy has only in-frame clones and lacks some. The repertoire holds some 70,000 clones, with 80% to 95% as singletons. The specimen was CD4+ or CD8+ T cells sorted from blood, collected in a trial of the OX40 agonist ivuxolimab. The J gene is TRBJ2-3, the V gene TRBV5-1; 10 nucleotides line up with TRBD1. The sequence derives from an adult with an advanced solid tumor such as melanoma, head and neck, liver or kidney cancer. CDR3 coding DNA: TGCGCCAGCAGCCCAGGACAGGGGGTCACAGATACGCAGTATTTT. It is translated as CASSPGQGVTDTQYF.